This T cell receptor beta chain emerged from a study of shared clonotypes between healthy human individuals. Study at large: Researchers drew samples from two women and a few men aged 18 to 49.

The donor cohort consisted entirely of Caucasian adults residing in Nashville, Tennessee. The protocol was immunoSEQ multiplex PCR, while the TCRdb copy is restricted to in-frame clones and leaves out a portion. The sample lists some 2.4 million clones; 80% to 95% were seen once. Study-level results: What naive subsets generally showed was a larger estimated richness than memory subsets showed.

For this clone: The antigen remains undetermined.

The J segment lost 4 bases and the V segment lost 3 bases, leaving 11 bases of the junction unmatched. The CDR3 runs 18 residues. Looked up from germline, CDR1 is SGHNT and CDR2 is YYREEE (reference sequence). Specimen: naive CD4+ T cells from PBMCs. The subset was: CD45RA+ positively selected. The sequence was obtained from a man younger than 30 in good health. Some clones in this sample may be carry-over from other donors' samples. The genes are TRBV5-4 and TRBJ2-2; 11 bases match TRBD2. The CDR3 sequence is CASSSYSSGRLGTGELFF. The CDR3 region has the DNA TGTGCCAGCAGCTCCTACTCTAGCGGGAGGTTAGGCACCGGGGAGCTGTTTTTT.